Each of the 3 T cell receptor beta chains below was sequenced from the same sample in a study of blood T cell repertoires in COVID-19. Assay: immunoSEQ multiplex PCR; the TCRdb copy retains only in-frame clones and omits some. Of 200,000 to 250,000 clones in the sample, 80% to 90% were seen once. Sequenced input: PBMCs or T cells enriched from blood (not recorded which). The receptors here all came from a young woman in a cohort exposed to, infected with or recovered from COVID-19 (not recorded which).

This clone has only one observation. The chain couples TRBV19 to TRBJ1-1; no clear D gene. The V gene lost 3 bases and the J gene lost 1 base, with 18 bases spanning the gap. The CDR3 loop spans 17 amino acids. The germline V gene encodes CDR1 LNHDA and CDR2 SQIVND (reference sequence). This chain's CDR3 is CASSIHPGSFRNTEAFF. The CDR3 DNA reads TGTGCCAGTAGTATCCACCCGGGATCGTTTCGGAACACTGAAGCTTTCTTT.

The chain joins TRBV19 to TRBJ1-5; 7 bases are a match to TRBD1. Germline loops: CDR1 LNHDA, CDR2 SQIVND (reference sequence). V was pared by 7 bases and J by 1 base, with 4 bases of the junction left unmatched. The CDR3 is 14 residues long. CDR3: CASKGTDSNQPQHF. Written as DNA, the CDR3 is TGTGCCAGTAAGGGGACAGACAGCAATCAGCCCCAGCATTTT.

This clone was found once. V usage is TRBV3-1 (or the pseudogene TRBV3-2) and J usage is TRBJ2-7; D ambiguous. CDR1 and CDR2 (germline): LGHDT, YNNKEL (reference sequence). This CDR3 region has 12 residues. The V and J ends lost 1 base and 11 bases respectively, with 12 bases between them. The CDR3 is CASSQGGLEEYF. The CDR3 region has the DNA TGTGCCAGCAGCCAAGGTGGTCTAGAGGAGTACTTC.